This T cell receptor beta chain stems from a study of blood T cell repertoires in COVID-19. Overall study: The United States, Italy and Spain supplied acute and convalescent COVID-19 samples.

The CDR3 sequence is 13 residues long. Germline V gene lookup returns CDR1 SQVTM and CDR2 ANQGSEA. Trimming removed 3 bases from V and 5 bases from J, with 13 bases in between. Clinical history as reported by participants underpinned cohort assignment. Libraries were prepared by immunoSEQ multiplex PCR; TCRdb keeps only in-frame clonotypes and omits some of them. This table holds 140,000 or so clones, 70% to 85% found once. This chain links TRBV29-1 with TRBJ1-1; D unclear. The sequenced sample consisted of PBMCs or T cells enriched from blood (not recorded which). This clonotype was obtained from a man aged 50 to 60 who had recovered from COVID-19. The CDR3 coding sequence is TGCAGCGTTGATGGGCCCGTAAGGACTGAAGCTTTCTTT. Translated, it gives CSVDGPVRTEAFF.